This T cell receptor beta chain was profiled in a study of blood T cells in healthy people across ages. A J-beta primer mix and a sample-barcoded 5' primer were used in a second PCR of about 6 to 12 cycles. TCRdb re-analysed the 5' RACE reads in MiXCR, keeping a single row per CDR3 protein. The sample lists roughly 2 million distinct CDR3 sequences; approximately 50% were seen once. This clonotype was seen once. The CDR3 is made up of 15 amino acids. Trimming took 0 bases from V and 3 from J, leaving 11 bases between them. Germline CDR1 reads SGHAT; CDR2 reads FQNNGV. The source is a woman aged 40-49 years in good health. The sample taken for sequencing was blood. The rearrangement uses TRBV11-2 and TRBJ1-1; TRBD1 is a possible D gene (5 bases). CDR3 sequence (DNA): TGTGCCAGCAGCTTAGAGGGGGGAGCTTACACTGAAGCTTTCTTT. Translation gives CASSLEGGAYTEAFF.